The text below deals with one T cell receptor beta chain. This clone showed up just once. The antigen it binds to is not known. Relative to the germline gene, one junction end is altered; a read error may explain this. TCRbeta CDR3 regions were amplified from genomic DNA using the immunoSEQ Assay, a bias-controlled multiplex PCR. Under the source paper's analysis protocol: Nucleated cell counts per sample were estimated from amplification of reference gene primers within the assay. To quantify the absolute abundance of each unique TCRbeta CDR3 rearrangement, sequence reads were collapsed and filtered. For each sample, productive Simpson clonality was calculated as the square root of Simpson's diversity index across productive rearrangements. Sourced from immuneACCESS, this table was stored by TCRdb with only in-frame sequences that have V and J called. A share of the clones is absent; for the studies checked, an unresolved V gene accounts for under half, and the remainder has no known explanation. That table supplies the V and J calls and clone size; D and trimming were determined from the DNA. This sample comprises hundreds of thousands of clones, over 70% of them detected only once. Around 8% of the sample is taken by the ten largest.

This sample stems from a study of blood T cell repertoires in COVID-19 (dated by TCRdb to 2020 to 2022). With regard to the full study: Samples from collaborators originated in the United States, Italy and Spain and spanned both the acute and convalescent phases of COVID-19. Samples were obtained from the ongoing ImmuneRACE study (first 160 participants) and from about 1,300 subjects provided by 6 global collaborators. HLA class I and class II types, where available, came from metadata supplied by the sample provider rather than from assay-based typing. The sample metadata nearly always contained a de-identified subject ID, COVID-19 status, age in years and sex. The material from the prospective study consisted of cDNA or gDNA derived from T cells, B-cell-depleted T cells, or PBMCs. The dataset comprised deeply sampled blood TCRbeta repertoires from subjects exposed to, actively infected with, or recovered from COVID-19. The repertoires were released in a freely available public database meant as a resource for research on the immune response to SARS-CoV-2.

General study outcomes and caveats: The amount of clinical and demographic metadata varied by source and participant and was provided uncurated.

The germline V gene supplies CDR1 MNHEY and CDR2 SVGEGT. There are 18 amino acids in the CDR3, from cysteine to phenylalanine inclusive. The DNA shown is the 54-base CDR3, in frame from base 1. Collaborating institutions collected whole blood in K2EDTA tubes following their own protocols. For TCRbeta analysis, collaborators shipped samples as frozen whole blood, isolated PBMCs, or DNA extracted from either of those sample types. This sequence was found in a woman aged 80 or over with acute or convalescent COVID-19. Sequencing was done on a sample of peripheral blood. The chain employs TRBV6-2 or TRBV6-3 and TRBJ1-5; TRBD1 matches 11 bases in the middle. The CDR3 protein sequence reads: CASSEDRGLTYSNQPQHF. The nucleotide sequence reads TGTGCCAGCAGTGAGGACAGGGGGCTCACATATAGCAATCAGCCCCAACATTTT.